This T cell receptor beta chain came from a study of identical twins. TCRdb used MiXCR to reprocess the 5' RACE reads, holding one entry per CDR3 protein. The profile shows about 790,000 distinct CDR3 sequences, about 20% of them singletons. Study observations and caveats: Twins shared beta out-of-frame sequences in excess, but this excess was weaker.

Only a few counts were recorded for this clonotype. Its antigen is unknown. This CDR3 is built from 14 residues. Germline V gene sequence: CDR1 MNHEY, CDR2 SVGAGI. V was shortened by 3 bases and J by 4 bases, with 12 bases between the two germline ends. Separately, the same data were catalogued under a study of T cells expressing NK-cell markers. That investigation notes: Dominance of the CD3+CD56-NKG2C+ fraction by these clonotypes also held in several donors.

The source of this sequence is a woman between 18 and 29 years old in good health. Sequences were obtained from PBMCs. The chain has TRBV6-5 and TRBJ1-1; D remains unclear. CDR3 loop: CASSYPGASTEAFF. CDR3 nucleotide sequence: TGTGCCAGCAGTTATCCCGGCGCGAGCACTGAAGCTTTCTTT.